The present T cell receptor beta chain was sequenced within a study of T cells in localized non-small cell lung cancer. Data came from immunoSEQ multiplex PCR; TCRdb stores just in-frame clones and leaves some out. The sample carries about 33,000 clones, over 75% recorded once. Germline V gene data show CDR1 as KGHSH and CDR2 as LQKENI. The V gene lost 3 bases and the J gene lost 2 bases, with 13 bases spanning the gap. CDR3 size: 15 residues. The chain links TRBV18 to TRBJ1-1, with a weak D call TRBD1 (5 bases). The sequence was obtained from a male donor aged 60 or over with stage III squamous cell lung carcinoma. The sample in question was peripheral blood, obtained before any cancer treatment. In DNA, the CDR3 is TGTGCCAGCTCACCCTCTTTGGGGCTTAACACTGAAGCTTTCTTT. Protein product: CASSPSLGLNTEAFF.